Each of the 6 T cell receptor beta chains below was sequenced from the same sample in a study of cytotoxic CD8 clonotypes in ibrutinib-treated CLL. Profiling relied on immunoSEQ multiplex PCR, and the TCRdb table lists in-frame clones only, not all of them. Counted here are 100,000 or so clones, 45% to 65% occurring once; the ten biggest clones make up 37%. Sample: PBMCs, taken after 24 months of ibrutinib treatment. Receptor source: a human donor with chronic lymphocytic leukemia.

The chain has TRBV13 and TRBJ1-4, with a possible D match to TRBD1 (6 bases). Germline V gene lookup returns CDR1 PRHDT and CDR2 FYEKMQ (reference sequence). This CDR3 spans 16 amino acids. V was shortened by 0 bases and J by 8 bases, with 16 bases between the two germline ends. CDR3 amino acids: CASSLGLWGAYEKLFF. CDR3 DNA: TGTGCCAGCAGCTTAGGCCTCTGGGGGGCGTACGAAAAACTGTTTTTT.

This clone was seen just once. This chain connects TRBV28 to TRBJ1-1, with D tentatively TRBD1 (6 bases). Germline V lookup: CDR1 MDHEN, CDR2 SYDVKM. The CDR3 contains 14 residues. V was clipped by 6 bases and J by 4 bases, with 15 bases between them. The CDR3 is CASRGAGHPTEAFF. In DNA, the CDR3 is TGTGCCAGCAGAGGAGCGGGACACCCCACTGAAGCTTTCTTT.

The chain couples TRBV2 to TRBJ2-3, with TRBD2 matching over 15 bases. J gave up 6 bases and V 4 bases, and 11 bases lay outside the gene matches. CDR1 SNHLY and CDR2 FYNNEI come from the germline V gene. This CDR3 region has 18 residues. Here the CDR3 reads CASSGGTSGGLSTDTQYF. CDR3 nucleotide sequence: TGTGCCAGCAGTGGCGGGACTAGCGGGGGGCTTTCGACTGATACGCAGTATTTT.

This sequence joins TRBV5-1 and TRBJ1-4; D remains ambiguous. Per germline, CDR1 SGHRS and CDR2 YFSETQ. The V end was cut by 5 bases, the J end by 0 bases, with 8 bases between. The CDR3 has 14 residues. Here the CDR3 reads CASSPGSTNEKLFF. The CDR3 DNA reads TGCGCCAGCAGTCCCGGGTCAACTAATGAAAAACTGTTTTTT.

CDR3 sequence: CASRTTGSSNQPQHF. The DNA of the CDR3 is TGTGCCAGTAGAACGACAGGGTCTAGCAATCAGCCCCAGCATTTT. This chain uses TRBV19 with TRBJ1-5, with TRBD1 matching over 7 bases. The CDR3 length is 15 residues. Unmatched junction bases numbered 5, after V lost 6 bases and J lost 0 bases. Germline lookup yields CDR1 LNHDA and CDR2 SQIVND (reference sequence).

This clone was recorded many times. In DNA form, the CDR3 reads TGTGCCATCTCTATGTCCCGACAGGGGGCTACGCAGTATTTT. It encodes CAISMSRQGATQYF. The chain recombines TRBV6-1 with TRBJ2-3; 10 nucleotides align to TRBD1. The V and J ends lost 10 bases and 8 bases, in that order; junction bases with no gene match: 12. The CDR3 consists of 14 residues. CDR1 MNHNS and CDR2 SASEGT come from the germline V gene.